This T cell receptor beta chain came from a study of a mutant IDH1 vaccine in newly diagnosed glioma. Profiling relied on immunoSEQ multiplex PCR, and the TCRdb table lists in-frame clones only, not all of them. The data contain tens of thousands of clones, 70% to 80% of them singletons. The CDR3 is made up of 23 amino acids. V shed 5 bases and J 5 bases; nucleotides not matched to a gene: 32. CDR1 and CDR2 from the germline V gene are MNHEY and SMNVEV (reference sequence). Time point noted: week 35, safety follow-up. Every vaccination contained 300 ug of the mutant IDH1 20-mer peptide and was paired with topical imiquimod. A remark on this clone: What it binds is not known.

The sequenced sample was PBMCs, obtained from a glioma patient whose treatment included an IDH1 peptide vaccine. The V and J genes are TRBV27 and TRBJ2-1, with 8 bases fitting TRBD2. The TCR originated in a man in his forties with glioma. CDR3 in DNA: TGTGCCAGCAGTCTGACGATTGGAGGGACTAGTCCCATCCGACCCTATATTGACAATGAGCAGTTCTTC. This sequence encodes CASSLTIGGTSPIRPYIDNEQFF.